This T cell receptor (beta chain) appears in the sequencing data of a study of Ad26.COV2.S vaccination and SARS-CoV-2 variants. Treatment defined: 15 to 20 received Ad26.COV2.S at low or high dose, single or two shots; about 5 received placebo; per-sample allocation not given. The study sampled participants on day 63 after the first vaccine or placebo injection. Looked up from germline, CDR1 is MGHDK and CDR2 is SYGVNS. V was clipped by 6 bases and J by 1 base; unmatched bases: 6. CDR3 length: 15 amino acids. Profiled with immunoSEQ multiplex PCR; TCRdb holds only in-frame clones, not every one. This table holds some 290,000 clones, roughly 86% found once.

The V and J genes are TRBV25-1 and TRBJ2-1; TRBD1 aligns across 7 bases. The sample consisted of peripheral blood, taken in a trial of Ad26.COV2.S vaccine versus placebo. The TCR sequence derives from a person between 18 and 65 years old who received the Ad26.COV2.S COVID-19 vaccine or a placebo. DNA for the CDR3: TGTGCCAGCAGCCTCGACAGGGCGTCCTACAATGAGCAGTTCTTC. This gives the protein CASSLDRASYNEQFF.